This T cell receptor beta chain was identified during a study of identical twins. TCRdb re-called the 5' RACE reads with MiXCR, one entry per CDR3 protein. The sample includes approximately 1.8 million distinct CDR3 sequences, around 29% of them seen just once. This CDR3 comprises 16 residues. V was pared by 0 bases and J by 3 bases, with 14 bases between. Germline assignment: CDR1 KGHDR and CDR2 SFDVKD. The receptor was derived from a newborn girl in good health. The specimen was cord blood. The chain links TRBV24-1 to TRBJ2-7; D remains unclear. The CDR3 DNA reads TGTGCCACCAGTGATTTGCGATGGCCTTACTACTACGAGCAGTACTTC. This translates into CATSDLRWPYYYEQYF.